Below, 7 T cell receptor beta chains from the same sample are listed, as sequenced in a study of blood T cells in healthy people across ages (dated by TCRdb to the mid-2010s). Library preparation employed 5' RACE. Sequencing relied on an Illumina HiSeq 2500. A second 7 to 11 cycle PCR used a sample-barcoded 5' primer and a J-beta primer mix. TCRdb ran its own pipeline on the public reads, namely fastp trimming at Q25 and MiXCR clone calling, and kept in-frame beta chains. CDR3 protein duplicates are merged, each entry listing the most common genes and DNA. Across this sample there are 1.5 million to 2 million distinct CDR3 sequences, with 49% seen only once. Together, the top ten hold roughly 2% of the sample. The material sequenced was blood. The source is a woman between 35 and 50 years old in good health.

The chain has TRBV6-2 or TRBV6-3 and TRBJ2-4; tentatively, D is TRBD1 or TRBD2 (5 bases each). Germline values: CDR1 MNHEY, CDR2 SVGEGT. CDR3 length equals 12 residues. The V end was cut by 6 bases, the J end by 9 bases, with 12 bases between. Here the CDR3 DNA reads TGTGCCAGCAGCCCGGGACCCACCATTCAGTACTTC. Translated, it gives CASSPGPTIQYF.

This clonotype was seen only once. The chain recombines TRBV9 with TRBJ2-1; TRBD2 aligns across 10 bases. The CDR3 length is 12 residues. Looked up from germline, CDR1 is SGDLS and CDR2 is YYNGEE. V lost 5 bases, J lost 9 bases, and 2 bases stayed unmatched. The CDR3 nucleotides are TGTGCCAGCAGAGGGACTAGCGCTGAGCAGTTCTTC. This sequence encodes CASRGTSAEQFF.

The chain carries TRBV3-1 and TRBJ2-7; D gene ambiguous. Germline CDR1 is LGHDT and CDR2 is YNNKEL (reference sequence). With 2 bases removed from V and 2 bases from J, the gap between germline ends came to 7 bases. This CDR3 spans 13 amino acids. The DNA for the CDR3 is TGTGCCAGCAGCCAACGGGTTCCCTACGAGCAGTACTTC. It translates to CASSQRVPYEQYF.

The chain links TRBV4-3 to TRBJ1-1; no reliable D call. Trimming removed 0 bases at V and 0 bases at J, with 14 bases between. From germline, CDR1 is LGHNA and CDR2 YSLEER. The CDR3 contains 17 residues. CDR3 bases: TGCGCCAGCAGCCAAGATCCGGGCGGGCCACTGAACACTGAAGCTTTCTTT. Its translation: CASSQDPGGPLNTEAFF.

A few counts support this clonotype. The chain is built from TRBV27 and TRBJ1-6, with D hard to call. In germline, CDR1 is MNHEY, CDR2 SMNVEV (reference sequence). V lost 3 bases to trimming and J lost 7 bases, with 10 bases between them. The CDR3 covers 14 residues. The CDR3 reads CASSFGHLNSPLHF. The CDR3 DNA reads as TGTGCCAGCAGTTTCGGGCACCTCAATTCACCCCTCCACTTT.

This rearrangement joins TRBV20-1 to TRBJ2-1, with a possible D match to TRBD1 (5 bases). The DNA matches TRBJ2-7 better at its end, which makes the J call doubtful. Germline assignment: CDR1 DFQATT and CDR2 SNEGSKA (reference sequence). CDR3 length: 12 amino acids. This CDR3 is CSARTQGGEQYF. The CDR3 DNA sequence: TGCAGTGCTAGGACCCAGGGCGGCGAGCAGTACTTC.

This clonotype was seen a single time. V usage is TRBV5-8 and J usage is TRBJ2-1; no clear D. This CDR3 has 14 residues. Germline V gene sequence: CDR1 SGHTS, CDR2 YDEGEE. The V end was cut by 6 bases, the J end by 0 bases, with 10 bases between. The CDR3 DNA sequence: TGTGCCAGCATTATACGCGGCTCCTACAATGAGCAGTTCTTC. Amino acids: CASIIRGSYNEQFF. Together with reference TRBV5-8 and TRBJ2-1, the CDR3 gives the full variable domain: EAGVTQSPTHLIKTRGQQATLRCSPISGHTSVYWYQQALGLGLQFLLWYDEGEERNRGNFPPRFSGRQFPNYSSELNVNALELEDSALYLCASIIRGSYNEQFFGPGTRLTVL.